This T cell receptor beta chain was sequenced for a study of identical twins. Study-level results: Insertions were reduced in abundant cord blood beta clonotypes but not in memory repertoires.

TCRdb analysed the 5' RACE reads with MiXCR anew, one entry per CDR3 protein. Found here are 470,000 or so distinct CDR3 sequences, 24% of them singletons; the top ten hold around 3%. This clonotype has a handful of counts. Its antigen is undetermined. The same data also went into a second study, on T cells expressing NK-cell markers. That source notes: Cells sorted as CD3+CD56+NKG2C+, CD3+CD56+NKG2C- and CD3+CD56-NKG2C+ T cells supplied the TCR beta repertoires. Several experiments employed an anti-gamma-delta TCR antibody to confine sorting to alpha-beta TCR T cells.

Sequenced input: CD4+ T cells sorted from blood. The sequence came from a young woman in good health.

CDR3 in DNA: TGTGCCAGCAGTTACCAGAATATCTACGAGCAGTACTTC. Protein sequence: CASSYQNIYEQYF. This sequence joins TRBV6-6 and TRBJ2-7; D uncertain. V lost 2 bases and J 3 bases, leaving 8 bases between the germline ends. CDR1 is MNHNY and CDR2 is SVGAGI in the germline V gene (reference sequence). The CDR3 is 13 amino acids.